This record looks at one T cell receptor (beta chain) sequence and its context. Its antigen is unknown. At one of its ends the junction is not consistent with the germline gene, which may arise from a read error. The sample is drawn from a study of shared clonotypes between healthy human individuals. Overall study findings and caveats: Memory subsets had estimated richness that was generally smaller than that of naive subsets.

Using immunoSEQ multiplex PCR, the repertoire was profiled, and TCRdb retains in-frame clones only, with some absent. Among approximately 600,000 clones listed, roughly 95% were seen once. The CDR3 runs 14 residues. The germline V gene has CDR1 MDHEN and CDR2 SYDVKM. The naive CD8 fraction comprised CD45RO-negative cells positively selected for CCR7 and excluded terminally differentiated effector memory CD45RA+ cells. The sample consisted of naive CD8+ T cells sorted from blood. This clonotype originated in a woman aged 25 to 39 in good health. The genes are TRBV28 and TRBJ2-5; D is tentatively TRBD1 or TRBD2 (5 bases each). The CDR3 nucleotides read TGTGCCACCATGGGACCAGGGAACCAGGAGACCCAGTACTTC. As protein: CATMGPGNQETQYF.